The clone carrying this TCR beta chain was counted between two and nine times. This entry is derived from a study of blood T cell repertoires in COVID-19. On the study more broadly: Sites across the United States, Italy and Spain contributed samples from acute and convalescent COVID-19. The analysed material was cDNA or gDNA that came from T cells, B-cell-depleted T cells, or PBMCs.

Germline V gene data show CDR1 as MNHEY and CDR2 as SMNVEV (reference sequence). Trimming took 2 bases from V and 4 from J, leaving 9 bases between them. This CDR3 is 14 amino acids long. Authors' data handling: By means of reference gene primer amplification, nucleated cell counts were estimated. Sequenced by immunoSEQ multiplex PCR; TCRdb stores in-frame clones only, minus some. V, J and clone size were drawn from that table, and D and trimming were deduced from the DNA. The sample contains 65,000 to 75,000 clones, 80% of which appear only once. The sample consisted of peripheral blood. The chain has TRBV27 and TRBJ1-5, with no clear D. This TCR was sampled from a human donor in a cohort sampled during active COVID-19. CDR3 amino acids: CASSLQASNQPQHF. The CDR3 nucleotides are TGTGCCAGCAGTTTACAGGCCTCTAATCAGCCCCAGCATTTT.